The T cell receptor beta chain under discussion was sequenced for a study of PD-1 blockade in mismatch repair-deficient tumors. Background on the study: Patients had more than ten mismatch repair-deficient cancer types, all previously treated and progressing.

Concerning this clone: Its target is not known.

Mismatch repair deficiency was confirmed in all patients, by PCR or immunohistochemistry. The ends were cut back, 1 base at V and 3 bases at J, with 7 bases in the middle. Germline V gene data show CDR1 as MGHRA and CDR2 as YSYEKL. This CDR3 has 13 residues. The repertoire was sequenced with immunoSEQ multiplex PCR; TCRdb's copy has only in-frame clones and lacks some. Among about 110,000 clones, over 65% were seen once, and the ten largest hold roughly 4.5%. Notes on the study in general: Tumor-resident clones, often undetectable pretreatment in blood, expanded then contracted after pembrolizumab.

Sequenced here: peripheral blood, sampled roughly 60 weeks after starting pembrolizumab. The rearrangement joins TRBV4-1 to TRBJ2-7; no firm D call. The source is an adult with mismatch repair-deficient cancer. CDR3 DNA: TGCGCCAGCAGCCAAGTACTCCGCTACGAGCAGTACTTC. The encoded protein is CASSQVLRYEQYF.